The source of this T cell receptor beta chain is a study of blood T cell repertoires in COVID-19. Study at large: Researchers got acute and convalescent COVID-19 samples from the United States, Italy and Spain.

Clones were read by immunoSEQ multiplex PCR, and TCRdb kept only the in-frame ones, dropping some. The repertoire holds 100,000 to 150,000 clones, with more than 75% as singletons. Germline V gives CDR1 SGDLS, CDR2 YYNGEE. This CDR3 has 14 amino acids. With V trimmed by 4 bases and J by 6 bases, 6 bases remained unmatched. V is TRBV9 and J is TRBJ2-1; 8 bases map to TRBD2. The clonotype originates from a human donor in a cohort sampled during active COVID-19. The sequenced material came from peripheral blood. The CDR3 reads CASSLTSVGNEQFF. CDR3 DNA sequence: TGTGCCAGCAGCTTGACTAGCGTTGGCAATGAGCAGTTCTTC.